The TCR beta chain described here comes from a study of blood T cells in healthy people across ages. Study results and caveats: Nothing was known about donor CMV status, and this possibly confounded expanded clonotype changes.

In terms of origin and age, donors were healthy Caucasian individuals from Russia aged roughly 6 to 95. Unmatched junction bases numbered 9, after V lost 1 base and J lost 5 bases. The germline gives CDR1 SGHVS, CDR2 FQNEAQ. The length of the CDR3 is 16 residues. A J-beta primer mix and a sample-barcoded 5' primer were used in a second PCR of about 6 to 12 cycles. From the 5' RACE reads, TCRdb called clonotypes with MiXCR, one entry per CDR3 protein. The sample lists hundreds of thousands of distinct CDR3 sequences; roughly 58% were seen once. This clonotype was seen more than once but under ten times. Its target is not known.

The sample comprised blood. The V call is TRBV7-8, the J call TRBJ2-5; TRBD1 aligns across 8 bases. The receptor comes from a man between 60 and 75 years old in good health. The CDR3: CASSLGAGGFRETQYF. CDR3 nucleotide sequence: TGTGCCAGCAGCTTAGGGGCAGGGGGCTTTAGGGAGACCCAGTACTTC.